This T cell receptor (beta chain) derives from a study of blood T cells in healthy people across ages. CDR1 and CDR2 (germline): GTSNPN, SVGIG (reference sequence). The CDR3 runs 13 residues. V lost 1 base and J lost 6; bases outside the gene matches: 5. Through a sample-barcoded 5' primer and a J-beta primer mix, a second PCR was run for about 6 to 11 cycles. TCRdb re-called the 5' RACE reads through MiXCR, storing one row per CDR3 protein. This table has roughly 720,000 distinct CDR3 sequences, roughly 50% appearing once. Each individual donor underwent a draw of about 11 milliliters of peripheral blood. Isolated per sample were at least 6 million PBMCs. Points from the study as a whole: In long-lived donors, naive CD4+ cell counts and diversity exceeded those of aged donors. Per million T cells, TCR beta diversity dropped roughly linearly as age increased.

Turning to this clonotype: The antigen is unknown.

This clonotype was obtained from an elderly man in good health. Specimen: blood. The gene calls are TRBV30 and TRBJ2-7; 8 bases are shared with TRBD2. The CDR3 DNA is TGTGCCTGGAGTGGAGCGGGAGTCCCCGAGCAGTACTTC. Its translation: CAWSGAGVPEQYF.